The 5 T cell receptor beta chains reported below all come from one sample, sequenced in a study of blood T cells in healthy people across ages. Primed by a sample-barcoded 5' primer and a J-beta primer mix, a second PCR proceeded for about 6 to 11 cycles. TCRdb re-derived calls from the 5' RACE reads in MiXCR, one entry per CDR3 protein. The sample contains approximately 1,100,000 distinct CDR3 sequences, 45% of which appear only once. Source material: blood. The receptors were gathered from a woman aged 60-75 years in good health.

The chain joins TRBV19 to TRBJ2-1; tentatively, D is TRBD2 (5 bases). Germline loops: CDR1 LNHDA, CDR2 SQIVND (reference sequence). Trimming cost V 4 bases and J 8 bases, with 21 bases left between them. The CDR3 runs 16 residues. DNA for the CDR3: TGTGCCAGTAGTAGGACGGGGTCTTACGACTTTGATGAGCAGTTCTTC. Translating gives CASSRTGSYDFDEQFF.

The chain couples TRBV5-1 to TRBJ1-2; D might be TRBD1 (5 bases). Germline V CDR1 and CDR2: SGHRS, YFSETQ. The V end was cut by 4 bases, the J end by 2 bases, with 9 bases between. This CDR3 region has 13 residues. Here the CDR3 reads CASSPGDNYGYTF. In DNA, the CDR3 is TGCGCCAGCAGCCCCGGGGACAACTATGGCTACACCTTC.

The rearrangement uses TRBV20-1 and TRBJ2-1, with D tentatively TRBD1 or TRBD2 (6 bases each). V dropped 3 bases and J dropped 7 bases, with 13 bases sitting between them. Germline assignment: CDR1 DFQATT and CDR2 SNEGSKA (reference sequence). The CDR3 length is 13 residues. The DNA of the CDR3 is TGCAGTGCTAGGCGGGACAATTTAAATGAGCAGTTCTTC. Translation: CSARRDNLNEQFF.

This chain connects TRBV13 to TRBJ2-1; either TRBD1 or TRBD2 may supply D (5 bases each). The germline CDR1 and CDR2 sequences are PRHDT and FYEKMQ (reference sequence). The ends were cut back, 5 bases at V and 4 bases at J, with 15 bases in the middle. The CDR3 covers 15 residues. In nucleotides, the CDR3 is TGTGCCAGCAGCGCCCAGGGACGGGGTTACAATGAGCAGTTCTTC. Translated: CASSAQGRGYNEQFF.

The chain recombines TRBV7-9 with TRBJ2-5; possible D gene TRBD2, 6 bases. The CDR3 contains 13 residues. V lost 5 bases and J lost 11, with 18 bases in between. Germline V gene lookup returns CDR1 SEHNR and CDR2 FQNEAQ (reference sequence). As DNA, the CDR3 is TGTGCCAGCAGCCGCGGACTACCCTTCGGGCAGTACTTC. This encodes CASSRGLPFGQYF. Filled out from reference TRBV7-9 and TRBJ2-5, the complete variable domain reads DTGVSQNPRHKITKRGQNVTFRCDPISEHNRLYWYRQTLGQGPEFLTYFQNEAQLEKSRLLSDRFSAERPKGSFSTLEIQRTEQGDSAMYLCASSRGLPFGQYFGPGTRLLVL.